Following are 13 T cell receptor beta chains from one sample sequenced in a study of T cells after yellow fever vaccination. TCRdb itself ran the 5' RACE reads through MiXCR, one entry per CDR3 protein. This sample yields 400,000 to 650,000 distinct CDR3 sequences, of which roughly a fifth are seen a single time; less than 20% belongs to the top ten. The sequencing here drew on PBMCs, taken approximately 20 days after the first yellow fever vaccination. The receptor set was obtained from a man aged 18 to 29 who received the YFV17D yellow fever vaccine.

This clonotype was counted between two and nine times. The V gene is TRBV7-2, the J gene TRBJ1-1, with D possibly being TRBD1 (6 bases). Trimming shortened V by 5 bases and J by 0 bases, and 10 bases separated the two germline ends. The length of the CDR3 is 14 residues. Germline CDR1 and CDR2: SGHTA and FQGNSA. In DNA form, the CDR3 reads TGTGCCAGCAGCGTGACAGGATTGAACACTGAAGCTTTCTTT. It specifies CASSVTGLNTEAFF.

CDR3 sequence: CSAPGQGGHYGYTF. In DNA, the CDR3 is TGCAGTGCCCCAGGACAGGGCGGTCACTATGGCTACACCTTC. The chain is built from TRBV20-1 and TRBJ1-2; TRBD1 aligns across 8 bases. The CDR3 is 14 residues long. V shed 6 bases, J shed 3 bases, and the junction held 9 bases outside the gene matches. Germline CDR1 and CDR2: DFQATT and SNEGSKA (reference sequence).

This chain's CDR3 is CASRQQVDSETQYF. DNA of the CDR3: TGCGCCAGCAGGCAACAGGTAGACAGTGAGACCCAGTACTTC. The genes are TRBV5-1 and TRBJ2-5; a weak D match, TRBD1 (5 bases). Germline values: CDR1 SGHRS, CDR2 YFSETQ. This CDR3 has 14 residues. Trimming took 5 bases from V and 5 from J, leaving 16 bases between them.

The gene calls are TRBV6-1 and TRBJ1-1; 8 bases are shared with TRBD1. The CDR3 runs 17 residues. CDR1 is MNHNS and CDR2 is SASEGT in the germline V gene. V shed 7 bases and J 3 bases; nucleotides not matched to a gene: 16. For the CDR3, the DNA is TGTGCCAGCATCCCCGCGGGTAGACAGGGGAGATACACTGAAGCTTTCTTT. It codes for CASIPAGRQGRYTEAFF.

A few counts support this clonotype. Here the CDR3 DNA reads TGTGCCAGCAGATCGGCTGGCTATGGCAGCGTCAATCAGCCCCAGCATTTT. It translates to CASRSAGYGSVNQPQHF. This chain uses TRBV28 with TRBJ1-5; D gene unclear. The CDR3 loop spans 17 amino acids. V shed 6 bases and J shed 3 bases, with 21 bases lying between them. CDR1 and CDR2 (germline): MDHEN, SYDVKM. Full variable domain (missing parts from reference TRBV28 and TRBJ1-5): DVKVTQSSRYLVKRTGEKVFLECVQDMDHENMFWYRQDPGLGLRLIYFSYDVKMKEKGDIPEGYSVSREKKERFSLILESASTNQTSMYLCASRSAGYGSVNQPQHFGDGTRLSIL.

This clonotype was seen more than once but under ten times. This rearrangement joins TRBV10-3 to TRBJ1-5; TRBD1 might be the D (6 bases). Germline V gives CDR1 ENHRY, CDR2 SYGVKD. This CDR3 has 14 amino acids. V lost 1 base and J lost 4, with 8 bases in between. The CDR3 loop reads CAISELQGNQPQHF. The CDR3, as DNA: TGTGCCATCAGTGAGTTGCAGGGGAATCAGCCCCAGCATTTT.

This rearrangement joins TRBV27 to TRBJ2-7; D may be TRBD1 (5 bases). V lost 5 bases to trimming and J lost 3 bases, with 17 bases between them. Looked up from germline, CDR1 is MNHEY and CDR2 is SMNVEV (reference sequence). CDR3 length equals 15 residues. CDR3 protein: CASSPRRAPYYEQYF. In DNA form, the CDR3 reads TGTGCCAGCAGTCCCCGCAGGGCCCCCTACTACGAGCAGTACTTC.

This chain links TRBV12-3 or TRBV12-4 with TRBJ2-5; TRBD1 agrees at 8 bases. CDR3 size: 15 residues. With 4 bases clipped from V and 5 bases from J, the junction kept 9 bases outside the gene matches. The CDR3 sequence: CASSSYSGGAETQYF. The CDR3 DNA follows: TGTGCCAGCAGTTCATACTCAGGGGGCGCGGAGACCCAGTACTTC.

In DNA form, the CDR3 reads TGTGCCAGCAGCCCCAGCGCGAGCGGGGCTTATAATTCACCCCTCCACTTT. Residues: CASSPSASGAYNSPLHF. This chain connects TRBV9 to TRBJ1-6; TRBD1 might be the D (5 bases). Germline V gene lookup returns CDR1 SGDLS and CDR2 YYNGEE. Trimming removed 4 bases from V and 4 bases from J, with 18 bases in between. CDR3 length equals 17 residues.

The V call is TRBV11-2, the J call TRBJ2-7, with D possibly TRBD1 on 5 matching bases. The germline V and J ends were trimmed by 8 bases and 2 bases, with 10 bases remaining between them. This CDR3 has 12 residues. Germline CDR1 is SGHAT and CDR2 is FQNNGV. CDR3 amino acids: CASQGVPYEQYV. DNA of the CDR3: TGTGCCAGCCAAGGGGTGCCCTACGAGCAGTACGTC.

This sequence joins TRBV7-9 and TRBJ2-3; D remains ambiguous. Germline CDR1 is SEHNR and CDR2 is FQNEAQ (reference sequence). The germline V and J ends were trimmed by 0 bases and 2 bases, with 9 bases remaining between them. The CDR3 runs to 15 residues. The CDR3 bases are TGTGCCAGCAGCTTAGCGGGTTCCCCCACAGATACGCAGTATTTT. Encoded protein: CASSLAGSPTDTQYF.

A few counts support this clonotype. The chain carries TRBV20-1 and TRBJ1-2; 9 bases agree with TRBD1. The V segment lost 6 bases and the J segment 5 bases; nucleotides outside the gene matches: 7. The V gene's germline CDR1 is DFQATT and CDR2 SNEGSKA (reference sequence). The CDR3 has 13 amino acids. CDR3 in amino acids: CSASPGQGYGYTF. The CDR3 DNA reads as TGCAGTGCCTCTCCGGGACAGGGTTATGGCTACACCTTC.

V gene TRBV21-1 combines with J gene TRBJ2-7; the D call of TRBD2 is as the table states it, not checked on the DNA. TRBV21-1 corresponds to a pseudogene. The CDR3 loop spans 14 amino acids. CDR3: CASNTEGNSYEQYV. Here the CDR3 DNA reads TGTGCCAGTAACACGGAGGGGAACTCCTACGAGCAGTACGTC.